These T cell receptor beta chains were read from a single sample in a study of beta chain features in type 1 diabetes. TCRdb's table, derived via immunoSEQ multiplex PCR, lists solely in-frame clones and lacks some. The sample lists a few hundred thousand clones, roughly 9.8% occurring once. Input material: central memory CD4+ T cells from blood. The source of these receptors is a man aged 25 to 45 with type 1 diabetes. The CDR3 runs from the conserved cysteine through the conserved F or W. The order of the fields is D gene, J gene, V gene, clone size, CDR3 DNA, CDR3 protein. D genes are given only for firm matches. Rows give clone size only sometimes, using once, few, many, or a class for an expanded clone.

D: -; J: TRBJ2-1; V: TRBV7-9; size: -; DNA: TGTGCCAGCAGCTTAGCGGGGACCCTATCCTACAATGAGCAGTTCTTC; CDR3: CASSLAGTLSYNEQFF
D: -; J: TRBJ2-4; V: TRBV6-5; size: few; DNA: TGTGCCAGCAGGCCTTGGGGGGACGACATTCAGTACTTC; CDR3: CASRPWGDDIQYF
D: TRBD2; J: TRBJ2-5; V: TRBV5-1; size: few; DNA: TGCGCCAGCAGCTGGGAGGGCACCGGGACTACCCAAGAGACCCAGTACTTC; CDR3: CASSWEGTGTTQETQYF
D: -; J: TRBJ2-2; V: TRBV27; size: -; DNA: TGTGCCAGCAGTTTTTGGGGGGCCGGGGAGCTGTTTTTT; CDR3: CASSFWGAGELFF
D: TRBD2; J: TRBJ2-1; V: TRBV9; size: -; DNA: TGTGCCAGCAGCCTCCGAAGCGGAACTAGCGCGGGAGAGGTCGAGCAGTTCTTC; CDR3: CASSLRSGTSAGEVEQFF
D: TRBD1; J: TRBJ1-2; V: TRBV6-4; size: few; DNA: TGTGCCAGCAGAGCTACAGGGGGCGACTATGGCTACACCTTC; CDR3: CASRATGGDYGYTF
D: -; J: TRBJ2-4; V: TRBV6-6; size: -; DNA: TGTGCCAGCAGTTCGTCTACCAAAAACATTCAGTACTTC; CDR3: CASSSSTKNIQYF
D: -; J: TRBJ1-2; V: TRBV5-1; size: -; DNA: TGCGCCAGCACTATAGGGGGGTTCAATGTTGGCTACACCTTC; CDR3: CASTIGGFNVGYTF
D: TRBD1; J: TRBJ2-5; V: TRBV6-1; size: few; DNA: TGTGCCATCAGTGAGTCGAGGACAGGCGCCCAAGAGACCCAGTACTTC; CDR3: CAISESRTGAQETQYF
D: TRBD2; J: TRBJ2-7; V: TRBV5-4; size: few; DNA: TGTGCCAGCAGCTCGCGTTGGGGAGGGGAGGACGAGCAGTACTTC; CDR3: CASSSRWGGEDEQYF